This T cell receptor beta chain came from a study of STAT5B mutations in CD4+ large granular lymphocyte leukemia. Control samples were healthy donors' buffy coats. On this clone itself: No antigen is known for it.

CDR1 LNHDA and CDR2 SQIVND come from the germline V gene (reference sequence). Between the trimmed V and J ends, which lost 5 bases and 2 bases, there was a span of 10 bases. CDR3 length: 13 amino acids. Study findings and constraints: Patient CD4-sorted repertoires looked more clonal than healthy CD4+ repertoires, even without putative leukemic clones.

The protocol was immunoSEQ multiplex PCR, while the TCRdb copy is restricted to in-frame clones and leaves out a portion. In the table there are approximately 41,000 clones, around 85% of which are singletons. Source material: CD4+ T cells from blood buffy coats. This receptor was obtained from a human donor in good health. The rearrangement links TRBV19 to TRBJ2-7; D call uncertain. The CDR3 bases are TGTGCCAGTAGTTTGGATGCGACCTACGAGCAGTACTTC. Translated, it gives CASSLDATYEQYF.